These 4 T cell receptor beta chains originate from one sample sequenced in a study of blood T cell repertoires in COVID-19. Libraries were prepared by immunoSEQ multiplex PCR; TCRdb keeps only in-frame clonotypes and omits some of them. Of fewer than 75,000 clones in the sample, more than 75% were seen once. The specimen was peripheral blood. These receptors came from a human donor in a cohort sampled during active COVID-19.

This chain uses TRBV4-3 with TRBJ2-2, with D maybe TRBD2 (5 bases). Germline V gives CDR1 LGHNA, CDR2 YSLEER. V was pared by 4 bases and J by 1 base, with 7 bases between. This CDR3 has 14 amino acids. CDR3 nucleotides: TGCGCCAGCAGCCGCGGGTGGAACACCGGGGAGCTGTTTTTT. Translation: CASSRGWNTGELFF.

As for this clone: One junction end disagrees with the germline gene, perhaps due to a read error. The chain couples TRBV5-1 to TRBJ2-1; 9 nucleotides line up with TRBD2. Germline CDR1 SGHRS, CDR2 YFSETQ. This CDR3 region has 13 residues. The CDR3 loop is CANSFGAGGEQFF. The CDR3 DNA sequence: TGCGCCAACAGCTTCGGTGCGGGAGGGGAGCAGTTCTTC.

This chain connects TRBV11-2 to TRBJ2-1, with TRBD2 as a possible D gene (6 bases). V lost 1 base to trimming and J lost 9 bases, with 19 bases between them. CDR3 length: 16 residues. Germline-derived CDR1 and CDR2 are SGHAT and FQNNGV. The CDR3 sequence: CASSLGYRAGWGEQFF. DNA of the CDR3: TGTGCCAGCAGCTTAGGTTATCGGGCGGGATGGGGTGAGCAGTTCTTC.

The chain links TRBV5-5 to TRBJ1-1, with D unclear. CDR3 length equals 14 residues. Deletions cut 0 bases from V and 1 base from J, with 7 bases between. Per the germline V gene, CDR1 is SGHKS and CDR2 is YYEKEE (reference sequence). The CDR3 region is CASSLGARNTEAFF. DNA of the CDR3: TGTGCCAGCAGCTTGGGGGCGCGGAACACTGAAGCTTTCTTT.